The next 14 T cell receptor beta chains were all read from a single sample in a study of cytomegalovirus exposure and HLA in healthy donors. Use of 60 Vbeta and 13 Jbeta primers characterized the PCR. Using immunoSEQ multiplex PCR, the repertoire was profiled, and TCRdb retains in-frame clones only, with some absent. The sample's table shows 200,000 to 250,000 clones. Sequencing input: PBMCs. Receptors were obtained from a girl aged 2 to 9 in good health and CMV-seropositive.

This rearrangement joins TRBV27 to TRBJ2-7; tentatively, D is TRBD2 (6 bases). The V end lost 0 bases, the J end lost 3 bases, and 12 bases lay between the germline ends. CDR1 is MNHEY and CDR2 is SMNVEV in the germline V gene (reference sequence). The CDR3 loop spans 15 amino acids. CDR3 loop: CASSLSSGTYYEQYF. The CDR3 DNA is TGTGCCAGCAGTTTATCGTCCGGGACTTACTACGAGCAGTACTTC.

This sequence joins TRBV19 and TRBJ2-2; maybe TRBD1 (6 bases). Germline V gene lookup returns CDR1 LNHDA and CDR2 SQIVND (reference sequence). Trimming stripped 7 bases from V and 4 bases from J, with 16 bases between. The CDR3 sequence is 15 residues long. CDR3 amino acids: CASNFGGAGTGELFF. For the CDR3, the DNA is TGTGCCAGTAACTTTGGGGGCGCCGGCACCGGGGAGCTGTTTTTT. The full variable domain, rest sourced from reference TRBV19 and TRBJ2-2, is DGGITQSPKYLFRKEGQNVTLSCEQNLNHDAMYWYRQDPGQGLRLIYYSQIVNDFQKGDIAEGYSVSREKKESFPLTVTSAQKNPTAFYLCASNFGGAGTGELFFGEGSRLTVL.

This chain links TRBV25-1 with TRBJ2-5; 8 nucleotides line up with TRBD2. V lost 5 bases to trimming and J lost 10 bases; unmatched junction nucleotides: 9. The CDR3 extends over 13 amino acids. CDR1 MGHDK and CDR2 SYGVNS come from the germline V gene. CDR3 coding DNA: TGTGCCAGCAGTCCTCGGACTAGCCAGGGCCAGTACTTC. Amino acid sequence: CASSPRTSQGQYF.

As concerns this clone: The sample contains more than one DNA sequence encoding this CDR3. CDR3: CASSLGLARETQYF. The DNA of the CDR3 is TGTGCCAGCAGCCTAGGACTAGCCCGGGAGACCCAGTACTTC. The gene calls are TRBV11-2 and TRBJ2-5; 8 nucleotides line up with TRBD2. The J segment lost 5 bases and the V segment lost 5 bases, leaving 7 bases of the junction unmatched. The V gene's germline CDR1 is SGHAT and CDR2 FQNNGV. This CDR3 comprises 14 residues.

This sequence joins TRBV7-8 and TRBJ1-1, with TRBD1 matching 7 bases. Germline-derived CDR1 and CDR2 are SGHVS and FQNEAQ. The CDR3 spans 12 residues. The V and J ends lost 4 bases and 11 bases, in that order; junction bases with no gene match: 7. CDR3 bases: TGTGCCAGCAGCTCCACTCAGGGGGATGCTTTCTTT. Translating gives CASSSTQGDAFF.

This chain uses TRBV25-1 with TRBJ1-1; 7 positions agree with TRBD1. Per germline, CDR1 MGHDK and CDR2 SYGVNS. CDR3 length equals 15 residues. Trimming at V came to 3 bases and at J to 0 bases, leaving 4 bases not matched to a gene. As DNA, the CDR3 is TGTGCCAGCAGTGAGTCCGGGACAGTGAACACTGAAGCTTTCTTT. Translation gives CASSESGTVNTEAFF.

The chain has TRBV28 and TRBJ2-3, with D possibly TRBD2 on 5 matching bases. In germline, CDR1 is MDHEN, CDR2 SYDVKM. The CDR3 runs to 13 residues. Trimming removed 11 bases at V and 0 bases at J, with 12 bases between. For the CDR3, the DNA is TGTGCCCTAGCACCAACTAGCACAGATACGCAGTATTTT. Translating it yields CALAPTSTDTQYF.

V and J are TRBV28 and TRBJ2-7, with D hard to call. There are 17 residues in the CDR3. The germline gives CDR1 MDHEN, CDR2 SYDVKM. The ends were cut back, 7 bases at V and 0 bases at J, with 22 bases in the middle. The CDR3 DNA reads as TGTGCCAGCACTCCCTACCCTCCCTGGTTAACCTCCTACGAGCAGTACTTC. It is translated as CASTPYPPWLTSYEQYF.

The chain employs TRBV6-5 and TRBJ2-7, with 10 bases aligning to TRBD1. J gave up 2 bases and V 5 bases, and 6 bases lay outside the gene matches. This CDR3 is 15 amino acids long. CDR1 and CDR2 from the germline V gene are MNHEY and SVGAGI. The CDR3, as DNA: TGTGCCAGCAGTCCGGACAGGGGGGACACCTACGAGCAGTACTTC. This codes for CASSPDRGDTYEQYF.

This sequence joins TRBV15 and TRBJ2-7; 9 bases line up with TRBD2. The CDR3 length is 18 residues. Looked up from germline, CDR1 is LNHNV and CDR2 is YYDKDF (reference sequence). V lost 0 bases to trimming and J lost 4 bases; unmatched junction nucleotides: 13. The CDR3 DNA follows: TGTGCCACCAGCAGAGATCACCCTTTGGGCGGGAGGGCGTACGAGCAGTACTTC. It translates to CATSRDHPLGGRAYEQYF.

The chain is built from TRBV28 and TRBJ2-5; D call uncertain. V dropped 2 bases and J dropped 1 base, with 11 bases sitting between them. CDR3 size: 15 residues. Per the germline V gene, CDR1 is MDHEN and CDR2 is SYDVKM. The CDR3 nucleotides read TGTGCCAGCAGTTTAAGTCAGGCCATCCAAGAGACCCAGTACTTC. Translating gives CASSLSQAIQETQYF. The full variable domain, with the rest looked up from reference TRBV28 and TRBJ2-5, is DVKVTQSSRYLVKRTGEKVFLECVQDMDHENMFWYRQDPGLGLRLIYFSYDVKMKEKGDIPEGYSVSREKKERFSLILESASTNQTSMYLCASSLSQAIQETQYFGPGTRLLVL.

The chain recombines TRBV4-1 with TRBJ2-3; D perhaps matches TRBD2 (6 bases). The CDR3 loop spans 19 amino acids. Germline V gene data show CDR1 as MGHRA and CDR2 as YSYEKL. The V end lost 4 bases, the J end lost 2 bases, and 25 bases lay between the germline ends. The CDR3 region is CASSPLAGAEEGPTDTQYF. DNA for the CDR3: TGCGCCAGCAGCCCCCTGGCTGGAGCGGAGGAGGGCCCCACAGATACGCAGTATTTT.

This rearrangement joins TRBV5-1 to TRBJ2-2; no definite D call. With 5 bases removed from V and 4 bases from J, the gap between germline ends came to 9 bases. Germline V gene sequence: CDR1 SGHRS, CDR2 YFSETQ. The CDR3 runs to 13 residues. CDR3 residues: CASRNMVTGELFF. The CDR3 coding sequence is TGCGCCAGCAGGAACATGGTCACCGGGGAGCTGTTTTTT.

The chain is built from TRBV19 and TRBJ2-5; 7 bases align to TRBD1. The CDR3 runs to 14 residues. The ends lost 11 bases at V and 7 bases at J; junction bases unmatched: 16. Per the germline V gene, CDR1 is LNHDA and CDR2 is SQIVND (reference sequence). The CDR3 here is CASKPRGPDRTQYF. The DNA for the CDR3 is TGTGCCTCCAAGCCTAGGGGGCCGGATCGGACCCAGTACTTC.